What follows are 21 T cell receptor beta chains derived from one specimen sequenced in a study of T-cell reconstitution after alpha-beta-depleted transplantation in children. Unique molecular identifiers were incorporated during preparation of the TCRbeta library. TCRdb ran MiXCR on the PCR reads and lists one entry per CDR3 protein. The top ten clones hold 5% of a sample with some 840,000 distinct CDR3 sequences, 15% to 20% of them seen once. This specimen was PBMCs, mostly from graft donor cells, taken 360 days after TCRalphabeta/CD19-depleted stem cell transplant. These receptors came from a male patient younger than 18 who had a stem cell transplant for acute lymphoblastic leukemia, so the T cells may come from the graft donor.

The V gene is TRBV7-6, the J gene TRBJ1-1; D call uncertain. There are 15 residues in the CDR3. The V and J ends lost 1 base and 1 base respectively, with 10 bases between them. CDR1 is SGHVS and CDR2 is FNYEAQ in the germline V gene. The CDR3 is CASSLGRAGNTEAFF. In nucleotides, the CDR3 is TGTGCCAGCAGCTTAGGTAGGGCAGGGAACACTGAAGCTTTCTTT.

This clonotype was counted only a few times. This rearrangement joins TRBV6-5 to TRBJ2-1; D not resolved. The CDR3 totals 15 residues. Per germline, CDR1 MNHEY and CDR2 SVGAGI. Deletions cut 0 bases from V and 0 bases from J, with 6 bases between. DNA of the CDR3: TGTGCCAGCAGTTACTCGTCTAGCTCCTACAATGAGCAGTTCTTC. Its translation is CASSYSSSSYNEQFF.

This clonotype appeared a few times. The chain is built from TRBV4-1 and TRBJ1-1; 7 bases line up with TRBD1. J gave up 1 base and V 0 bases, and 2 bases lay outside the gene matches. Looked up from germline, CDR1 is MGHRA and CDR2 is YSYEKL. The CDR3 covers 15 residues. CDR3 protein: CASSQEGTENTEAFF. In DNA, the CDR3 is TGCGCCAGCAGCCAAGAAGGGACAGAGAACACTGAAGCTTTCTTT.

This clonotype was seen a few times. The chain combines TRBV7-9 with TRBJ1-1; 9 bases map to TRBD1. Per germline, CDR1 SEHNR and CDR2 FQNEAQ (reference sequence). V lost 11 bases to trimming and J lost 3 bases; unmatched junction nucleotides: 7. The CDR3 covers 13 residues. The CDR3 nucleotides are TGTGCCGGAGACAGGGGGATATACACTGAAGCTTTCTTT. The encoded protein is CAGDRGIYTEAFF.

Only a few counts were recorded for this clonotype. The chain recombines TRBV9 with TRBJ2-5, with 14 bases identical to TRBD2. The J segment lost 1 base and the V segment lost 0 bases, leaving 8 bases of the junction unmatched. This CDR3 has 19 residues. Germline V gene sequence: CDR1 SGDLS, CDR2 YYNGEE. CDR3 amino acids: CASSVEGLAGEEFQETQYF. The CDR3 nucleotides are TGTGCCAGCAGCGTAGAGGGACTAGCGGGAGAGGAGTTCCAAGAGACCCAGTACTTC.

The chain has TRBV2 and TRBJ1-4; D ambiguous. This CDR3 has 11 amino acids. Germline V lookup: CDR1 SNHLY, CDR2 FYNNEI. V was clipped by 7 bases and J by 7 bases, with 7 bases between them. CDR3 protein: CASTVLEKLFF. The CDR3 nucleotides read TGTGCCAGCACGGTCCTTGAAAAACTGTTTTTT.

This clonotype appeared many times. The chain combines TRBV5-1 with TRBJ2-1, with 9 bases fitting TRBD1. CDR1 SGHRS and CDR2 YFSETQ come from the germline V gene. CDR3 length: 18 amino acids. The trim removed 4 bases at V and 6 bases at J, leaving 17 bases unmatched. The CDR3: CASSQKNYNRGQINEQFF. DNA for the CDR3: TGCGCCAGCAGCCAAAAAAATTATAACAGGGGGCAAATCAATGAGCAGTTCTTC. Looking up the rest from reference TRBV5-1 and TRBJ2-1 gives the full variable domain: KAGVTQTPRYLIKTRGQQVTLSCSPISGHRSVSWYQQTPGQGLQFLFEYFSETQRNKGNFPGRFSGRQFSNSRSEMNVSTLELGDSALYLCASSQKNYNRGQINEQFFGPGTRLTVL.

This clonotype appeared a few times. V gene TRBV18 combines with J gene TRBJ2-1; TRBD2 agrees at 14 bases. CDR1 is KGHSH and CDR2 is LQKENI in the germline V gene. The CDR3 totals 18 residues. The V and J ends lost 4 bases and 3 bases, in that order; junction bases with no gene match: 8. In DNA form, the CDR3 reads TGTGCCAGCTCACTCGGGACTAGCGGGGGACGAGTCTACAATGAGCAGTTCTTC. Its protein product is CASSLGTSGGRVYNEQFF. Full variable domain (outside the CDR3, taken from reference TRBV18 and TRBJ2-1): NAGVMQNPRHLVRRRGQEARLRCSPMKGHSHVYWYRQLPEEGLKFMVYLQKENIIDESGMPKERFSAEFPKEGPSILRIQQVVRGDSAAYFCASSLGTSGGRVYNEQFFGPGTRLTVL.

There are a few counts of this clonotype. The chain uses TRBV27 and TRBJ2-7; 9 bases are a match to TRBD1. Trimming removed 6 bases from V and 2 bases from J; junction bases left unmatched: 5. Germline loops: CDR1 MNHEY, CDR2 SMNVEV (reference sequence). This CDR3 region has 14 residues. In DNA form, the CDR3 reads TGTGCCAGCAGGACTGGACAGGGGCCCTACGAGCAGTACTTC. Encoded protein: CASRTGQGPYEQYF.

The sample holds many counts of this clonotype. The chain's CDR3 is CASSPGLDSGNTIYF. The CDR3, as DNA: TGTGCCAGCAGCCCGGGATTAGACTCTGGAAACACCATATATTTT. This chain links TRBV12-3 or TRBV12-4 with TRBJ1-3, with D hard to call. This CDR3 has 15 residues. V was clipped by 6 bases and J by 0 bases, with 12 bases between them.

This clonotype was counted a few times. The chain employs TRBV7-6 and TRBJ2-1; D is undetermined. Trimming left V 0 bases short and J 13 bases short, with 10 bases between. The CDR3 extends over 12 amino acids. Germline V lookup: CDR1 SGHVS, CDR2 FNYEAQ. Written as DNA, the CDR3 is TGTGCCAGCAGCTTAGCGGGCTCGCAACAGTTCTTC. Translation gives CASSLAGSQQFF. Complete variable domain (other parts from reference TRBV7-6 and TRBJ2-1): GAGVSQSPRYKVTKRGQDVALRCDPISGHVSLYWYRQALGQGPEFLTYFNYEAQQDKSGLPNDRFSAERPEGSISTLTIQRTEQRDSAMYRCASSLAGSQQFFGPGTRLTVL.

This clonotype turned up a few times. The gene calls are TRBV29-1 and TRBJ2-4; 9 bases map to TRBD1. CDR1 is SQVTM, CDR2 ANQGSEA, per germline. This CDR3 has 18 amino acids. Trimming removed 4 bases from V and 0 bases from J; junction bases left unmatched: 13. CDR3 residues: CSVVSGTGYLLAKNIQYF. In DNA form, the CDR3 reads TGCAGCGTTGTTTCCGGGACAGGGTACCTTCTAGCCAAAAACATTCAGTACTTC. Full variable domain (remainder filled in from reference TRBV29-1 and TRBJ2-4): SAVISQKPSRDICQRGTSLTIQCQVDSQVTMMFWYRQQPGQSLTLIATANQGSEATYESGFVIDKFPISRPNLTFSTLTVSNMSPEDSSIYLCSVVSGTGYLLAKNIQYFGAGTRLSVL.

The chain recombines TRBV29-1 with TRBJ2-2; the D call may be TRBD1 or TRBD2 (6 bases each). The germline V gene has CDR1 SQVTM and CDR2 ANQGSEA. V shed 3 bases and J shed 4 bases, with 21 bases lying between them. This CDR3 is built from 17 residues. The CDR3 coding sequence is TGCAGCGTTGAGAATGAACAGGGAGGCGTAAGCACCGGGGAGCTGTTTTTT. Translating it yields CSVENEQGGVSTGELFF.

About this clonotype: A much larger clone differs from this one at a single base, so this may be a read error. V is TRBV5-1 and J is TRBJ2-2; TRBD2 matches at 10 bases. CDR1 and CDR2 from the germline V gene are SGHRS and YFSETQ. V shed 6 bases and J 3 bases; nucleotides not matched to a gene: 5. CDR3 length equals 15 residues. DNA for the CDR3: TGCGCCAGCATCGTCACTAGCGGGGACACCGGGGAGCTGTTTTTT. Protein sequence: CASIVTSGDTGELFF.

The chain joins TRBV7-7 to TRBJ2-1; 9 nucleotides line up with TRBD1. Germline-derived CDR1 and CDR2 are SSHAT and FNYEAQ (reference sequence). Trimming cost V 0 bases and J 7 bases; bases outside gene matches: 7. The CDR3 extends over 16 amino acids. CDR3 loop: CASSLALTGGRNEQFF. The CDR3 DNA reads as TGTGCCAGCAGCTTAGCGCTGACAGGGGGTCGGAATGAGCAGTTCTTC. The variable domain in full, with the rest retrieved from reference TRBV7-7 and TRBJ2-1, is GAGVSQSPRYKVTKRGQDVTLRCDPISSHATLYWYQQALGQGPEFLTYFNYEAQPDKSGLPSDRFSAERPEGSISTLTIQRTEQRDSAMYRCASSLALTGGRNEQFFGPGTRLTVL.

This clonotype has at least ten counts. This chain connects TRBV7-9 to TRBJ2-7; D uncertain. Germline CDR1 is SEHNR and CDR2 is FQNEAQ (reference sequence). Trimming took off 5 bases at V and 2 bases at J, with 13 bases between the two ends. This CDR3 region has 14 residues. CDR3 coding DNA: TGTGCCAGCAGCCCAACTACTAAGGCCTACGAGCAGTACTTC. It codes for CASSPTTKAYEQYF.

This clonotype was observed a few times. The rearrangement joins TRBV4-2 to TRBJ1-3, with TRBD1 as a possible D gene (5 bases). This CDR3 region has 15 residues. V was shortened by 3 bases and J by 0 bases, with 9 bases between the two germline ends. Germline values: CDR1 LGHNA, CDR2 YNFKEQ. In DNA, the CDR3 is TGTGCCAGCAGCCAGGGGGGGAACTCTGGAAACACCATATATTTT. Protein sequence: CASSQGGNSGNTIYF.

This clonotype occurred many times. The rearrangement joins TRBV5-1 to TRBJ2-7, with TRBD2 matching 8 bases. From germline, CDR1 is SGHRS and CDR2 YFSETQ. Trimming removed 2 bases from V and 2 bases from J; junction bases left unmatched: 9. This CDR3 spans 16 amino acids. The CDR3 spells CASSFLRTSGPYEQYF. The CDR3, as DNA: TGCGCCAGCAGCTTCCTCCGAACTAGCGGTCCCTACGAGCAGTACTTC. The full variable domain, with the rest looked up from reference TRBV5-1 and TRBJ2-7, is KAGVTQTPRYLIKTRGQQVTLSCSPISGHRSVSWYQQTPGQGLQFLFEYFSETQRNKGNFPGRFSGRQFSNSRSEMNVSTLELGDSALYLCASSFLRTSGPYEQYFGPGTRLTVT.

The rearrangement joins TRBV20-1 to TRBJ1-4; TRBD1 agrees at 8 bases. With 1 base clipped from V and 0 bases from J, the junction kept 13 bases outside the gene matches. This CDR3 has 19 amino acids. Germline CDR1 reads DFQATT; CDR2 reads SNEGSKA (reference sequence). The CDR3 is CSARGDRWEKEATNEKLFF. As DNA, the CDR3 is TGCAGTGCTAGAGGGGACAGGTGGGAAAAGGAAGCAACTAATGAAAAACTGTTTTTT.

This clonotype was seen ten or more times. The J gene is TRBJ2-5, the V gene TRBV24-1, with 12 bases matching TRBD2. Germline assignment: CDR1 KGHDR and CDR2 SFDVKD. CDR3 size: 17 residues. J lost 1 base, V lost 4 bases, and 6 bases had no gene match. CDR3 sequence reads: CATSDGWTSGVQETQYF. The CDR3 bases are TGTGCCACCAGTGACGGATGGACTAGCGGGGTCCAAGAGACCCAGTACTTC.

This clonotype was seen a handful of times. V gene TRBV4-1 combines with J gene TRBJ2-1, with D unresolved. CDR3 length: 14 residues. Trimming cost V 3 bases and J 0 bases, with 6 bases left between them. Germline V gene data show CDR1 as MGHRA and CDR2 as YSYEKL. CDR3 sequence (DNA): TGCGCCAGCAGCCACGCGGACTCCTACAATGAGCAGTTCTTC. The encoded protein is CASSHADSYNEQFF.